This entry lists 15 T cell receptor beta chains sequenced from one sample in a study of CXCR3-negative and CXCR3-positive naive CD8 T cells. UMI-labeled 5' RACE yielded the TRB cDNA libraries. TCRdb reanalyzed the 5' RACE reads, giving one entry per CDR3 protein sequence and no DNA. This table lists 65,000 to 75,000 distinct CDR3 sequences. The specimen sequenced was naive CXCR3- CD8+ T cells from blood. The subset is: CD45RO-CCR7+CD27+CD95- naive CD8+ T cells lacking CXCR3 (TNR3-). All receptors derive from a human donor in good health. Some clones in this sample may be carry-over from other donors' samples.

The chain uses TRBV18 and TRBJ2-7; TCRdb's assignment of TRBD1 cannot be checked, as there is no DNA. This CDR3 is built from 16 residues. From germline, CDR1 is KGHSH and CDR2 LQKENI. The CDR3 sequence: CASSPPIGDREYEQYF.

The chain combines TRBV28 with TRBJ2-2; no DNA is available, so the TRBD2 call from TCRdb remains unchecked. There are 15 residues in the CDR3. The germline CDR1 and CDR2 sequences are MDHEN and SYDVKM. The CDR3 sequence is CASRPINLGSGELFF.

The chain carries TRBV27 and TRBJ1-6. This CDR3 comprises 14 residues. Looked up from germline, CDR1 is MNHEY and CDR2 is SMNVEV (reference sequence). CDR3 sequence: CASSFGLYNSPLHF.

This chain's CDR3 is CSVVWGREAFF. The V gene is TRBV29-1, the J gene TRBJ1-1. CDR1 SQVTM and CDR2 ANQGSEA come from the germline V gene. CDR3 length equals 11 residues.

The chain uses TRBV29-1 and TRBJ2-7; the TRBD1 assignment by TCRdb is unverifiable without DNA. Per the germline V gene, CDR1 is SQVTM and CDR2 is ANQGSEA. This CDR3 contains 12 residues. CDR3 loop: CSARQGADEQYF.

The CDR3 loop reads CASRSLWIAGGGDTQYF. The chain employs TRBV6-1 and TRBJ2-3; TCRdb calls TRBD2, which cannot be checked without DNA. This CDR3 is built from 17 residues. CDR1 and CDR2 (germline): MNHNS, SASEGT.

The J gene is TRBJ2-1, the V gene TRBV9; TCRdb returns TRBD2, unconfirmable since there is no DNA. The CDR3 is 15 residues long. Germline V gene data show CDR1 as SGDLS and CDR2 as YYNGEE. This chain's CDR3 is CASSVGGATLNEQFF.

The chain's CDR3 is CASSFSSGVVNEQFF. The chain couples TRBV12-3 or TRBV12-4 to TRBJ2-1; TCRdb's D gene call, TRBD2, goes unchecked for lack of DNA. The CDR3 covers 15 residues.

J is TRBJ1-1 and V is TRBV29-1; without DNA, the TCRdb call of TRBD1 cannot be checked. This CDR3 contains 12 residues. The germline V gene encodes CDR1 SQVTM and CDR2 ANQGSEA. CDR3 residues: CSVDLTGAEAFF. Supplemented by reference TRBV29-1 and TRBJ1-1, the full variable domain reads SAVISQKPSRDICQRGTSLTIQCQVDSQVTMMFWYRQQPGQSLTLIATANQGSEATYESGFVIDKFPISRPNLTFSTLTVSNMSPEDSSIYLCSVDLTGAEAFFGQGTRLTVV.

The rearrangement links TRBV20-1 to TRBJ1-1; TCRdb's assignment of TRBD1 cannot be checked, as there is no DNA. The CDR3 covers 16 residues. Germline V gene sequence: CDR1 DFQATT, CDR2 SNEGSKA (reference sequence). CDR3 in amino acids: CSARDRTTDPRLEAFF.

This chain connects TRBV5-6 to TRBJ2-7. Germline V gives CDR1 SGHDT, CDR2 YYEEEE. This CDR3 has 13 residues. Here the CDR3 reads CASSLQSSYEQYF.

The chain uses TRBV29-1 and TRBJ2-1; TCRdb proposes TRBD1, but this gene call is untestable without DNA. The CDR3 length is 12 residues. Germline V gene lookup returns CDR1 SQVTM and CDR2 ANQGSEA. The CDR3 spells CSAGPILNEQFF.

The chain recombines TRBV6-6 with TRBJ1-1; the D call from TCRdb, TRBD1, cannot be confirmed without DNA. Germline V gene lookup returns CDR1 MNHNY and CDR2 SVGAGI (reference sequence). The CDR3 has 14 residues. CDR3 loop: CASSFSRDQTEAFF.

This chain joins TRBV20-1 and TRBJ2-7. CDR3 length equals 14 residues. Germline V gives CDR1 DFQATT, CDR2 SNEGSKA (reference sequence). CDR3 sequence: CSARDPRNTYEQYF.

The chain has TRBV29-1 and TRBJ1-1; checking the TCRdb D call of TRBD1 is not possible without DNA. Germline CDR1 and CDR2: SQVTM and ANQGSEA. The CDR3 is 17 amino acids. The CDR3 here is CSVERDRVEVLNTEAFF. Full variable domain (missing parts from reference TRBV29-1 and TRBJ1-1): SAVISQKPSRDICQRGTSLTIQCQVDSQVTMMFWYRQQPGQSLTLIATANQGSEATYESGFVIDKFPISRPNLTFSTLTVSNMSPEDSSIYLCSVERDRVEVLNTEAFFGQGTRLTVV.